These 7 T cell receptor beta chains share one sample of origin, sequenced in a study of blood T cell repertoires in COVID-19 (dated by TCRdb to between 2020 and 2021). The library was made by the immunoSEQ multiplex PCR assay. TCRdb carries this immuneACCESS record with in-frame sequences only. Its versions omit some clonotypes, under half of them owing to an unresolved V gene in the studies checked, with the rest unexplained. This sample is represented by under 200,000 clones; 80% to 95% of them were singletons. Together, the top ten hold approximately 0.5% of the sample. Sequenced sample: peripheral blood. The receptors were gathered from a man aged 45-65 years with acute or convalescent COVID-19.

The chain has TRBV5-4 and TRBJ2-7; possible D gene TRBD1, 5 bases. Germline V CDR1 and CDR2: SGHNT, YYREEE (reference sequence). Deletions cut 0 bases from V and 3 bases from J, with 7 bases between. There are 13 residues in the CDR3. The CDR3 region is CASSLAGRYEQYF. In nucleotides, the CDR3 is TGTGCCAGCAGCTTGGCAGGGCGCTACGAGCAGTACTTC.

This chain links TRBV5-1 with TRBJ2-1; TRBD1 agrees at 10 bases. V dropped 7 bases and J dropped 5; count of bases not matched to a gene: 18. The germline CDR1 and CDR2 sequences are SGHRS and YFSETQ. This CDR3 region has 18 residues. DNA of the CDR3: TGCGCCAGCGGTAGGACAGGGGGGGTCCTACTGGGCGACAATGAGCAGTTCTTC. This codes for CASGRTGGVLLGDNEQFF.

The gene calls are TRBV18 and TRBJ1-1; 8 bases match TRBD1. Germline CDR1 KGHSH, CDR2 LQKENI. CDR3 length: 15 residues. V dropped 6 bases and J dropped 3; count of bases not matched to a gene: 9. CDR3 DNA sequence: TGTGCCAGCTCCCCCGTCACAGGGGGTGACACTGAAGCTTTCTTT. Its translation: CASSPVTGGDTEAFF.

The chain carries TRBV27 and TRBJ1-2, with no clear D. Trimming took off 4 bases at V and 2 bases at J, with 11 bases between the two ends. The CDR3 has 14 residues. CDR1 and CDR2 from the germline V gene are MNHEY and SMNVEV (reference sequence). CDR3 residues: CASSSLGSNYGYTF. CDR3 bases: TGTGCCAGCAGTTCGCTCGGGTCGAACTATGGCTACACCTTC.

This chain connects TRBV5-4 to TRBJ1-3; unclear D gene. CDR1 is SGHNT and CDR2 is YYREEE in the germline V gene (reference sequence). This CDR3 has 14 residues. V was trimmed by 1 base and J by 3 bases, leaving 8 bases between them. CDR3 region: CASSLYPDGNTIYF. In DNA, the CDR3 is TGTGCCAGCAGCTTGTATCCAGATGGAAACACCATATATTTT.

The chain uses TRBV4-1 and TRBJ2-7; 10 bases are shared with TRBD2. The junction had 4 bases not matched to a gene; V was cut back by 1 base and J by 1 base. Germline V gives CDR1 MGHRA, CDR2 YSYEKL. The CDR3 totals 16 residues. The CDR3 bases are TGCGCCAGCAGCCAAGGCCTAGCGGGGGTATCCTACGAGCAGTACTTC. It is translated as CASSQGLAGVSYEQYF.

The rearrangement links TRBV4-3 to TRBJ2-3, with 11 positions matching TRBD2. Trimming cost V 1 base and J 4 bases; bases outside gene matches: 10. CDR3 length: 18 residues. Germline V gene data show CDR1 as LGHNA and CDR2 as YSLEER. The CDR3 DNA is TGCGCCAGCAGCCAAGTATGGACTAGCGGGTTAGTCCCAGATACGCAGTATTTT. It specifies CASSQVWTSGLVPDTQYF.